The rows below give T cell receptor beta chains drawn from one sample of a study of T cells in Graves' hyperthyroidism and ophthalmopathy. MiXCR was run by TCRdb on the multiplex PCR reads, yielding one entry per CDR3 protein. The table lists approximately 420,000 distinct CDR3 sequences, about 15% of them singletons, with less than 35% in the top ten. Sequenced material: blood. These receptors came from a woman in her 30s with Graves' hyperthyroidism. The CDR3 runs from the conserved cysteine through the conserved F or W. A D gene is named only where the DNA matches it firmly. Clone size is stated in some rows and not others, as once, few, many or a class when expanded.

j_gene	abundance	v_gene	len	d_gene	CDR3aa	CDR3nt
TRBJ1-1	many	TRBV11-2	14	TRBD1	CASSRLQGATEAFF	TGTGCCAGCAGCCGACTACAGGGGGCTACTGAAGCTTTCTTT
TRBJ2-7	few	TRBV10-3	17	TRBD2	CAISESRRNLGGYKQYF	TGTGCCATCAGTGAGTCTCGTCGGAACCTGGGAGGGTATAAGCAGTACTTC
TRBJ1-1	many	TRBV7-9	14	-	CASRDPGHNPEAFF	TGTGCCAGCAGAGATCCGGGACACAATCCTGAAGCTTTCTTT
TRBJ1-4	-	TRBV28	15	TRBD1	CASSSPGQSDEKLFF	TGTGCCAGCAGTTCGCCGGGACAGTCGGATGAAAAACTGTTTTTT
TRBJ1-2	-	TRBV12-3/TRBV12-4	13	-	CASSSLDNYGYTF	TGTGCCAGCAGTTCCCTGGACAATTATGGCTACACCTTC
TRBJ2-3	-	TRBV7-2	17	TRBD1	CASSTPGTGGGTDTQYF	TGTGCCAGCAGCACCCCCGGGACAGGGGGAGGCACAGATACGCAGTATTTT
TRBJ2-1	-	TRBV7-2	16	TRBD2	CASSLAGSGTYNEQFF	TGTGCCAGCAGCTTAGCGGGTAGCGGGACCTACAATGAGCAGTTCTTC
TRBJ2-5	many	TRBV27	16	TRBD2	CASSLLAGGLQETQYF	TGTGCCAGCAGTTTATTAGCGGGAGGCCTCCAAGAGACCCAGTACTTC
TRBJ1-1	-	TRBV10-3	14	-	CAIADPLPEMGAFF	TGTGCCATCGCTGACCCATTGCCGGAAATGGGAGCTTTCTTT
TRBJ2-1	-	TRBV7-3	15	TRBD1	CASSSGTGPYNEQFF	TGTGCCAGCAGCTCCGGGACAGGACCCTACAATGAGCAGTTCTTC
TRBJ2-1	many	TRBV6-1	15	TRBD2	CASSPLAGGYNEQFF	TGTGCCAGCAGTCCTTTAGCGGGAGGCTACAATGAGCAGTTCTTC
TRBJ1-1	few	TRBV30	14	-	CAWRRTASNTEAFF	TGTGCCTGGAGGCGGACAGCAAGCAACACTGAAGCTTTCTTT
TRBJ2-1	few	TRBV28	11	-	CASSLMGDWFF	TGTGCCAGCAGTTTAATGGGCGACTGGTTCTTC
TRBJ2-3	many	TRBV7-2	15	TRBD2	CASRTEGLAGDTQYF	TGTGCCAGCAGGACGGAAGGACTAGCGGGAGATACGCAGTATTTT
TRBJ2-5	many	TRBV7-9	12	TRBD1	CASDRGGETQYF	TGTGCCAGCGACAGGGGCGGAGAGACCCAGTACTTC
TRBJ2-5	many	TRBV12-3/TRBV12-4	13	-	CASSFSRSETQYF	TGTGCCAGCAGTTTCTCCCGGAGTGAGACCCAGTACTTC
TRBJ1-6	-	TRBV6-1	15	-	CASKKRSSYNSPLHF	TGTGCCAGCAAGAAACGGAGCTCCTATAATTCACCCCTCCACTTT
TRBJ1-2	many	TRBV30	12	-	CAWNKPASGYTF	TGTGCCTGGAACAAGCCGGCCAGCGGCTACACCTTC
TRBJ2-5	-	TRBV11-2	20	-	CASSFYICSARDPAEETQYF	-
TRBJ1-4	-	TRBV5-4	16	-	CASSRQTKGEREKLFF	TGTGCCAGCAGCCGCCAGACGAAGGGGGAGCGGGAAAAACTGTTTTTT
TRBJ2-7	many	TRBV28	13	-	CASSLTARVEQYF	TGTGCCAGCAGTCTAACAGCTAGGGTCGAGCAGTACTTC
TRBJ2-2	many	TRBV30	17	TRBD2	CAWSEGTSPANTGELFF	TGTGCCTGGAGCGAGGGGACTAGCCCTGCGAACACCGGGGAGCTGTTTTTT
TRBJ2-7	-	TRBV6-2/TRBV6-3	12	-	CASSYGTQGQYF	TGTGCCAGCAGTTATGGTACACAAGGGCAGTACTTC
TRBJ2-3	few	TRBV6-4	16	TRBD2	CASSEGTSGSVDTQYF	TGTGCCAGCAGTGAAGGGACTAGCGGGTCAGTAGATACGCAGTATTTT
TRBJ1-2	many	TRBV3-1	11	-	CASSQDGPYTF	TGTGCCAGCAGCCAAGACGGACCTTACACCTTC
TRBJ2-3	many	TRBV7-2	16	TRBD2	CASSSYIAGTTDTQYF	TGTGCCAGCAGCTCATATATAGCGGGAACCACAGATACGCAGTATTTT
TRBJ2-4	many	TRBV28	16	-	CASSFRGPLAKNIQYF	TGTGCCAGCAGTTTTCGGGGTCCTCTAGCCAAAAACATTCAGTACTTC
TRBJ2-3	few	TRBV20-1	15	TRBD1	CSAELTGKGPDTQYF	TGCAGTGCAGAGCTGACAGGGAAGGGGCCAGATACGCAGTATTTT
TRBJ2-3	many	TRBV3-1	13	-	CASSQDFDSTQYF	TGTGCCAGCAGCCAAGATTTTGACTCTACGCAGTATTTT